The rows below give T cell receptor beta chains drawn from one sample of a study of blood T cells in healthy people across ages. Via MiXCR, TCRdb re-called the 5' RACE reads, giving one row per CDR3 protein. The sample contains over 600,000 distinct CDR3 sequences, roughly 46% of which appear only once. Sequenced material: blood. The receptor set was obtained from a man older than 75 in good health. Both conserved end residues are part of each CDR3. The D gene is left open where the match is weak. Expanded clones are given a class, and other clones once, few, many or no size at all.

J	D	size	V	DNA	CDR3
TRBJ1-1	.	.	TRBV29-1	TGCAGCGTTGAACAGGGAGGAAACACTGAAGCTTTCTTT	CSVEQGGNTEAFF
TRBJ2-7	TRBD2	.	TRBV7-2	TGTGCCAGCAGCTTATTAGCGGGAGGGCTCGAGCAGTACTTC	CASSLLAGGLEQYF
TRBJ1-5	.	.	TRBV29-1	TGCAGCGTTGACGAAGGGTTGGGACAGCCCCAGCATTTT	CSVDEGLGQPQHF
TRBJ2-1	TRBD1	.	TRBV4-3	TGCGCCAGCAGCCAGGACAGGGGAGGCTACAATGAGCAGTTCTTC	CASSQDRGGYNEQFF
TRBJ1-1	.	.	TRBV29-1	TGCAGCGTTGAAGATGGGACAAGGGTGGCTTTCTTT	CSVEDGTRVAFF
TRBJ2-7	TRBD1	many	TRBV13	TGTGCCAGCAGCTTAGACAGGGGGTACGAGCAGTACTTC	CASSLDRGYEQYF
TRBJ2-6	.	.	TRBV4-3	TGCGCCAGCAGCCAATGGCTAGGCTCTGGGGCCAACGTCCTGACTTTC	CASSQWLGSGANVLTF
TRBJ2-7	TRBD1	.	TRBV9	TGTGCCAGCAGCGATGGGCAGGGGGCGGGTGAGCAGTACTTC	CASSDGQGAGEQYF
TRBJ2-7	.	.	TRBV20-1	TGCAGTGCTCGCGCGGCGGGACCATACGAGCAGTACTTC	CSARAAGPYEQYF
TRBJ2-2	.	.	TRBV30	TGTGCCTGGAGTGTATCTAGAGACACCGGGGAGCTGTTTTTT	CAWSVSRDTGELFF
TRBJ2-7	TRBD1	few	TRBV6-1	TGTGCCACCACCCGGGACAGGGGTTACGAGCAGTACTTC	CATTRDRGYEQYF